These 5 T cell receptor delta chains share one sample of origin, sequenced in a study of Vδ1+ human thymocytes. Study results and limitations: In the thymus, TRG and TRD repertoires looked highly polyclonal with Gaussian CDR3 lengths.

Sequences come from RNA converted to cDNA by reverse transcription. CDR3 amplicons came from multiplex PCR with pooled V-gene forward and constant-region reverse primers. TCRdb ran CATT on the multiplex PCR reads. The sample contains about 25,000 delta-chain clones, 7.4% of which appear only once. No antigens are known for them. Sequenced material: Vdelta1+ gamma-delta thymocytes from the thymus. Subset given: FACS-sorted CD3+ TCRalphabeta- TCRVdelta1+ TCRVdelta2- thymocytes. The receptors were gathered from a girl in the first two years of life who had congenital heart surgery.

This clone occurred a few times. The gene calls are TRDV1 and TRDJ1; 13 bases align to TRDD3. This CDR3 is built from 24 residues. The trim removed 4 bases at V and 6 bases at J, leaving 32 bases unmatched. The V gene's germline CDR1 is TSWWSYY and CDR2 QGS. The CDR3 sequence: CALGVTFLGLHLELGDTEVNKLIF. The CDR3 region has the DNA TGTGCTCTTGGGGTCACTTTTTTAGGGCTCCACCTAGAACTGGGGGATACGGAGGTGAATAAACTCATCTTT.

V usage is TRDV1 and J usage is TRDJ1; 10 positions agree with TRDD3. The CDR3 extends over 23 amino acids. The junction had 24 bases not matched to a gene; V was cut back by 0 bases and J by 2 bases. In germline, CDR1 is TSWWSYY, CDR2 QGS. The CDR3 DNA reads as TGTGCTCTTGGGGAACTTCACACCTTCCCCCACTGCTGGGGGATAAGAGGGACCGATAAACTCATCTTT. Its protein product is CALGELHTFPHCWGIRGTDKLIF.

Only a few counts were recorded for this clone. Possible read error: a much larger clone is one base away. Other DNA sequences in this specimen translate into the identical CDR3. The gene calls are TRDV2 and TRDJ2, with TRDD3 matching 8 bases. CDR3 size: 17 residues. Germline-derived CDR1 and CDR2 are GEAIGNYY and EKD. CDR3 coding DNA: TGTGCCTGTGACAGTACTGGGGGTACTGGTTTGACGGCACAACTCTTCTTT. Translation gives CACDSTGGTGLTAQLFF.

This clone occurred a few times. V is TRDV1 and J is TRDJ1; perhaps TRDD3 as D (5 bases). V lost 4 bases, J lost 0 bases, and 15 bases lay in between. This CDR3 is 16 amino acids long. Germline lookup yields CDR1 TSWWSYY and CDR2 QGS. CDR3 in amino acids: CALGANSGGYTDKLIF. The CDR3 region has the DNA TGTGCTCTTGGGGCGAACTCGGGGGGTTACACCGATAAACTCATCTTT.

This clone showed up just a few times. This chain joins TRDV1 and TRDJ1, with TRDD3 as a possible D gene (5 bases). Between the trimmed V and J ends, which lost 3 bases and 0 bases, there was a span of 20 bases. The CDR3 contains 18 residues. CDR1 TSWWSYY and CDR2 QGS come from the germline V gene. The CDR3 sequence: CALGEHRTGGPYTDKLIF. The DNA for the CDR3 is TGTGCTCTTGGGGAGCACCGAACGGGGGGGCCCTACACCGATAAACTCATCTTT.